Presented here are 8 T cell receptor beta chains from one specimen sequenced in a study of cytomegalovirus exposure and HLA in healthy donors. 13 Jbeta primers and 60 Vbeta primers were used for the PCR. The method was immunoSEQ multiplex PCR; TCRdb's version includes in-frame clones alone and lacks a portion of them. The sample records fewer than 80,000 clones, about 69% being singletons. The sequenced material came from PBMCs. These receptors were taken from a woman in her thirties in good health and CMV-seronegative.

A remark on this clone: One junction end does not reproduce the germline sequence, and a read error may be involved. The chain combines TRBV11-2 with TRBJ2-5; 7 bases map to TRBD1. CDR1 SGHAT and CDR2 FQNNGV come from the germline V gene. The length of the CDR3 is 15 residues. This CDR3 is CASSPTGVGQETRYF. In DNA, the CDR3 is TGTGCCAGCAGCCCCACAGGGGTGGGACAAGAGACCCGGTACTTC. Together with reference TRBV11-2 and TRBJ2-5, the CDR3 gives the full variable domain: EAGVAQSPRYKIIEKRQSVAFWCNPISGHATLYWYQQILGQGPKLLIQFQNNGVVDDSQLPKDRFSAERLKGVDSTLKIQPAKLEDSAVYLCASSPTGVGQETRYFGPGTRLLVL.

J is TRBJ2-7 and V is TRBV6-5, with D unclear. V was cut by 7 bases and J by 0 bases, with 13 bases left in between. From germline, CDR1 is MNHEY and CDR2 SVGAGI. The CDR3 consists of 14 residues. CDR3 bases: TGTGCCAGCACCCGTACAGTCTCCTCCTACGAGCAGTACTTC. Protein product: CASTRTVSSYEQYF.

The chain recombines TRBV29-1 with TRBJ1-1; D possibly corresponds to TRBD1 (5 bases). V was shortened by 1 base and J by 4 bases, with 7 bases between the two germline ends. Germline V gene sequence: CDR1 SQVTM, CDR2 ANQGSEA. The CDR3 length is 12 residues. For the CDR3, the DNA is TGCAGCGTTGAAGCCCAGGGCACTGAAGCTTTCTTT. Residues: CSVEAQGTEAFF. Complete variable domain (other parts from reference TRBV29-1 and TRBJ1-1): SAVISQKPSRDICQRGTSLTIQCQVDSQVTMMFWYRQQPGQSLTLIATANQGSEATYESGFVIDKFPISRPNLTFSTLTVSNMSPEDSSIYLCSVEAQGTEAFFGQGTRLTVV.

The CDR3 DNA reads TGCGCCAGCAGCTTGGTGCAGGGGGACACTGAAGCTTTCTTT. As protein: CASSLVQGDTEAFF. The chain carries TRBV5-1 and TRBJ1-1; 7 nucleotides agree with TRBD1. The V gene end was trimmed by 0 bases and the J gene end by 3 bases; junction bases not matched to a gene: 2. Germline V gene data show CDR1 as SGHRS and CDR2 as YFSETQ. The CDR3 sequence is 14 residues long.

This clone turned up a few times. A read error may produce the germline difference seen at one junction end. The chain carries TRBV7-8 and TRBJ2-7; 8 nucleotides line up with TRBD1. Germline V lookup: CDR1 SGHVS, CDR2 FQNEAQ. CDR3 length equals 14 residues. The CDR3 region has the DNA TGTGCCAGCAGCCTGGGACAGGCTTCCTCCGAGCAGTACTTC. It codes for CASSLGQASSEQYF.

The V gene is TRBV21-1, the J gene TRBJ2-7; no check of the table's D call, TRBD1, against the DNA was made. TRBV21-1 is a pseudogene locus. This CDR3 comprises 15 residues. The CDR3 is CAAGDPNPIIPEPYV. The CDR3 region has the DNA TGTGCCGCAGGGGATCCCAATCCCATCATTCCCGAGCCGTACGTC.

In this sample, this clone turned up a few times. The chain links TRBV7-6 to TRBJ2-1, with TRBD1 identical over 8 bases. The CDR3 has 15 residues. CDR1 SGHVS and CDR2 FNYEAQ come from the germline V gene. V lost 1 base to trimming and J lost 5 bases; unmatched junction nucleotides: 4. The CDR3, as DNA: TGTGCCAGCAGCTTAGGGACAGGGAACCACAATGAGCAGTTCTTC. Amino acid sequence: CASSLGTGNHNEQFF.

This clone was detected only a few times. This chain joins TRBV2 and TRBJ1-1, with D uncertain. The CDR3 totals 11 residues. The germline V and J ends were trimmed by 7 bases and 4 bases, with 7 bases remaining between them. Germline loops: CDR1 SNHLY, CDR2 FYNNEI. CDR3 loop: CASIEATEAFF. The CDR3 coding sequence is TGTGCCAGCATTGAGGCCACTGAAGCTTTCTTT.